The source of this TCR beta chain is a study of molecular identifiers for immune sequencing clone quantification. Across the study: Four of five splits of RNA from 20,000 or 100,000 naive CD8 cells were sequenced in replicates.

Bulk libraries came from a prior protocol with listed TCR primers. In TCRdb, the PCR reads were re-called with MiXCR into one record per CDR3 protein. The profile shows over 550,000 distinct CDR3 sequences, 25% of them singletons. This clonotype was detected only a few times. Sorted cells numbering 20,000 to 1,000,000, with 10%, 30% or 50% RNA, yielded the naive CD8 libraries. This CDR3 has 11 residues. Looked up from germline, CDR1 is DFQATT and CDR2 is SNEGSKA (reference sequence). The V and J ends lost 5 bases and 9 bases, in that order; junction bases with no gene match: 4. The sample comprised naive CD8+ T cells from blood, with Jurkat cell RNA spiked in. Subset in this sample: FACS-sorted CD8+CD4-CCR7+CD45RA+ naive T cells. The rearrangement links TRBV20-1 to TRBJ1-1; 9 bases line up with TRBD1. This sequence was found in a human donor in good health. Some libraries in this study had Jurkat cell RNA spiked in. CDR3 nucleotides: TGCAGTGCTGGACAGGGGATCAAAGCTTTCTTT. Protein: CSAGQGIKAFF.